This record looks at one TCR beta chain sequence and its context. This clone was detected only once. The antigen it binds to is not known. Per-base quality was not reported, and no clone a single base away is much larger than it. The data stem from a study of cytomegalovirus exposure and HLA in healthy donors (dated by TCRdb to the late 2010s). Background on the whole study: In an earlier analysis of under 600 of the donors, under 300 Gb of sequence data and 117 million unique TCR beta sequences from 150 million to 200 million T cells were reported. The study profiled the T cell repertoires of about 720 subjects by immunosequencing and related them to cytomegalovirus serostatus. Across approximately 400 genotyped donors of the cohort, an average of approximately 220,000 unique TCR beta nucleotide sequences per donor were sequenced, and 15% to 20% of those sequences were non-productive. In a later analysis, previously published TCR beta repertoires from 500 to 750 donors were re-analyzed and high-resolution HLA genotyping was added so that TCR occurrence patterns could be studied. Every discovery cohort repertoire had been produced on one sequencing platform. In a later genetic analysis, genome-wide SNP genotypes for about three fifths of the 666 donors were used, and that subset was treated as a discovery cohort. Donor age, sex, ethnicity and CMV serostatus were compiled alongside the repertoire data. The study was designed to test whether signatures of past pathogen exposure could be identified by cataloging public T cell receptors. HLA typing included class I and class II loci at four-digit resolution. In an earlier analysis of a few hundred of the donors, high-throughput TCR beta sequencing was used to judge whether each TCR beta V gene segment behaved as functional or pseudogenic. About 280 gigabases of sequencing data and tens of millions of unique TCR sequences made up an early release that covered approximately 700 HLA-typed donors. High-throughput TCR immunosequencing, statistical association of individual TCRs with disease status, and machine learning were combined to predict cytomegalovirus infection status. Several DR-DQ haplotypes were handled as single units for association and clustering, since linkage in the cohort was strong. Rather than using new phenotypic data, the later analysis identified candidate immune exposures from TCR beta sequences and from how often those sequences occurred across donors. The number of typed donors differed by locus: about 620-630 for A, B, C, DRB1 and DQB1; 522 for DQA1; 606 for DPA1; and some 450 for DPB1. Along with the roughly 700-subject first cohort, a separate validation cohort of over 90 different subjects was used. Of the 350 to 450 genotyped donors, over 80% were placed in the genetic ancestry cluster associated with self-reported Caucasian donors.

Library preparation employed the immunoSEQ multiplex PCR assay. For the multiplex PCR, a mixture combining 60 forward primers for TCR Vbeta segments and 13 reverse primers for TCR Jbeta segments was used. The CDR3 region of rearranged TCR beta genes was amplified from genomic DNA with a multiplex PCR assay. Amplified TCR beta libraries were sequenced as 87-base-pair reads on the Illumina HiSeq System. The authors' pipeline ran thus. A later analysis tallied roughly 76 million unique TCR beta chains across the 666 repertoires, and around 12 million of those chains were shared by two or more donors. A nearest-neighbor algorithm error-corrected the raw reads and collapsed the reads into unique sequences, merging closely related sequences to remove PCR and sequencing errors. V, D and J gene segments were assigned by aligning CDR3 sequences to IMGT reference sequences. For a sequence to be retained, a match of at least six nucleotides to both a V gene segment and a J gene segment was required. Rearrangements were called productive when the CDR3 lacked stop codons and stayed in frame with V and J; all others were non-productive. CDR3 was defined by IMGT convention, running from the second conserved V-encoded cysteine to the conserved J-encoded phenylalanine. In an earlier analysis of 587 of the donors, sequences lacking an unambiguous match to a single V gene segment were excluded. In an earlier analysis of some 590 of the donors, a V segment was called functional when productive rearrangements were above 56.7%, and segregating when the standard deviation between donors exceeded 5%. A statistical classification framework was developed to diagnose cytomegalovirus status using the catalog of TCR beta chain sequences. In a later analysis, V and J genes were assigned by comparing TCR nucleotide sequences against IMGT/GENE-DB human TR gene sequences. In a later analysis, CDR3 sequences and most-parsimonious VDJ recombination scenarios were assigned using the TCRdist pipeline. In a later analysis, every TCR beta chain was defined by the combination of its CDR3 amino acid sequence and its V-gene family, and reads without a unique V-gene family were dropped. As a way to deal with suspected cross-contamination and a sequencing artifact, a later analysis dropped 592 nucleotide sequences that were highly shared and had low generation probability. A later analysis calculated a clonal expansion index for each public chain from normalized within-repertoire ranks of inferred template counts. In a later analysis, generation probabilities were computed using a VDJ recombination model fitted to out-of-frame rearrangements, and the results were checked against IGoR. In a later analysis, TCR-TCR, TCR-HLA and TCR-CMV co-occurrence was scored with hypergeometric tests, and a repertoire-size bias correction was applied to TCR pairs. To estimate false discovery rates, a later analysis permuted the HLA or CMV assignments 20 times. In a later analysis, co-occurring TCRs were grouped using DBSCAN, and TCRdist sequence similarity was added for clustering within HLA-allele-positive subsets. For co-occurrence clustering, repertoires with fewer than 30,000 or more than 120,000 public chains were excluded, along with 4 to 6 repertoires with anomalous nucleotide sharing. TCRdb's version of the immuneACCESS table is confined to in-frame rearrangements and falls short of the full clone set. An unresolved V gene accounts for under half of the shortfall where checked; the remainder is of unknown origin. V and J calls and clone size follow that table, whereas D and trimming were derived from the DNA. In this sample the table shows some 130,000 clones, 77% of which occur a single time. 4.2% of the sample goes to the ten largest clones.

Overall results and qualifications from the work: Because counts were too low, about 18 rarely observed V segments, including chromosome 9 orphons, were left out of the earlier analysis of about 500 of the donors. Compared with the 666-donor mean, donors in an Asian-associated ancestry cluster had fewer N-insertions in productive TCRs, according to a later genetic analysis. Cytomegalovirus status was reported to be diagnosed by the classifier with high specificity and sensitivity in both the original and validation cohorts. A later genetic analysis associated a missense DCLRE1C variant with V-gene and J-gene trimming of TCR beta chains, and an independent cohort replicated the association. Because the 87-base-pair reads could not distinguish some IMGT-functional V segments, including TRBV6-2 and TRBV6-3, those segments were excluded. According to a later analysis, TCR association rates differed among HLA loci, with DRB1 alleles showing the most associated TCRs and HLA-C alleles showing the fewest. Most TCR sequences were seen in very few donors, while some public TCRs were found in many individuals. Linkage disequilibrium might explain the correlated functional status among segregating V segments, but an unknown experimental factor could not be excluded. A further reported finding was that TCR beta sequences accurately predicted the HLA-A and HLA-B alleles for most subjects in the first cohort. The cohort was sequenced for TCR beta chains only, and without alpha or paired-chain data the features that could be detected were limited. When HLA alleles, especially DR and DQ, strongly co-occurred, attributing TCR associations to individual alleles was difficult. CMV serostatus was the only immune exposure information available for the cohort. A few of the identified cytomegalovirus-associated TCR beta chains were confirmed in vitro to be specific for cytomegalovirus antigens. Roughly uniform sequencing depth across donors was assumed in presence/absence analyses, although this assumption may not hold. It was suggested by the authors that the approach could potentially be generalized to other disease states and immunological phenotypes. Specific HLA alleles were associated with over 15,000 TCR beta sequences at a false discovery rate of 0.05 in a later analysis. A total of 150 to 200 TCR beta chains were listed by the study as associated with cytomegalovirus. Broadly in line with IMGT annotations, most TCR beta V segments showed up in productive rearrangements about 87% or about 30% of the time in an earlier analysis of several hundred of the donors. In a later analysis, most CMV-associated TCR beta chains were found to appear HLA-restricted, with HLA associations seemingly driven largely by CMV exposure. The sequencing pipeline was judged likely to have produced a cluster of highly shared sequence variants as a technical artifact. A later analysis reported that several top co-occurrence clusters appeared linked to parvovirus B19, influenza, CMV and Epstein-Barr virus. In a later analysis, HLA-associated TCR beta chains showed more clonal expansion and lower generation probabilities than non-associated chains that were equally common. Because HLA typing was missing for some donors at each locus, association tests included only the typed subset.

In total, approximately 690 healthy bone marrow donors made up the cohort. Cohort members were all nominally healthy when sampled, although unrecorded immune exposures were likely present. The donor tested CMV seropositive and was one of the 289 seropositive cohort members. Each donor provided a peripheral blood sample, and peripheral blood mononuclear cells were used for TCR beta sequencing. Genomic DNA extraction from the blood cell samples was performed with the Qiagen DNeasy Blood Extraction Kit. Trimming takes 6 bases off V and 5 bases off J; junction bases not matched to a gene: 4. CDR1 LNHDA and CDR2 SQIVND were looked up in the germline V gene (reference sequence). The CDR3 goes from the cysteine to the phenylalanine over 14 residues. The kept DNA is CDR3 alone, 42 bases in frame from the first base.

The sample consisted of PBMCs. This clonotype was sampled from a male donor in good health and CMV-seropositive. The chain employs TRBV19 and TRBJ2-2, with 9 junctional bases fitting TRBD1. The nucleotides read TGTGCCAGTAGGAGGGACAGGGAGACCGGGGAGCTGTTTTTT. It encodes CASRRDRETGELFF.